A single sample is the source of the 20 T cell receptor beta chains below, sequenced in a study of shared clonotypes between healthy human individuals. Sequenced by immunoSEQ multiplex PCR; TCRdb stores in-frame clones only, minus some. Here the sample spans about 1.5 million clones, roughly 96% being singletons. Sequencing was done on a sample of naive CD4+ T cells sorted from blood. Subset noted: CD45RA+ positively selected. These receptors were obtained from a young man in good health.

This chain uses TRBV23-1 with TRBJ2-7; 7 bases agree with TRBD1. TRBV23-1 is an ORF; its function is uncertain. This CDR3 comprises 17 residues. V lost 0 bases to trimming and J lost 0 bases; unmatched junction nucleotides: 8. The CDR3 is CASSQSGDRLYSYEQYF. CDR3 sequence (DNA): TGCGCCAGCAGTCAATCCGGGGACAGATTGTACTCCTACGAGCAGTACTTC.

This sequence joins TRBV11-3 and TRBJ2-3; D may be TRBD2 (5 bases). V was pared by 2 bases and J by 0 bases, with 9 bases between. CDR3 size: 15 residues. The germline V gene encodes CDR1 SGHNT and CDR2 YENEEA. Written as DNA, the CDR3 is TGTGCCAGCAGCTTAACGGGAATAAGCACAGATACGCAGTATTTT. Protein: CASSLTGISTDTQYF.

J is TRBJ2-5 and V is TRBV30; D uncertain. V lost 1 base and J lost 6, with 6 bases in between. Germline CDR1 is GTSNPN and CDR2 is SVGIG (reference sequence). The CDR3 extends over 11 amino acids. CDR3 coding DNA: TGTGCCTGGAGTGCCAGTAAGACCCAGTACTTC. Protein product: CAWSASKTQYF.

This clone showed up just once. V gene TRBV27 combines with J gene TRBJ2-4; 7 bases align to TRBD1. The CDR3 covers 16 residues. CDR1 is MNHEY, CDR2 SMNVEV, per germline (reference sequence). V lost 5 bases, J lost 3 bases, and 10 bases stayed unmatched. CDR3 region: CASSLQGRVGKNIQYF. The CDR3, as DNA: TGTGCCAGCAGTCTACAGGGGCGAGTTGGCAAAAACATTCAGTACTTC.

This clone was observed a single time. J is TRBJ1-5 and V is TRBV4-1; possibly TRBD1 for D (6 bases). Germline V CDR1 and CDR2: MGHRA, YSYEKL. V shed 8 bases and J shed 3 bases, with 14 bases lying between them. The CDR3 is 14 residues long. The chain's CDR3 is CASAVGQLNQPQHF. CDR3 nucleotides: TGCGCCAGCGCCGTAGGACAGCTCAATCAGCCCCAGCATTTT.

This clone was detected once. The chain recombines TRBV9 with TRBJ2-1, with TRBD2 identical over 9 bases. Unmatched junction bases numbered 9, after V lost 5 bases and J lost 0 bases. Germline V gene lookup returns CDR1 SGDLS and CDR2 YYNGEE. The length of the CDR3 is 17 residues. DNA for the CDR3: TGTGCCAGCAGTAAGACGGGAGCGGGAGGCTCCTACAATGAGCAGTTCTTC. Amino acid sequence: CASSKTGAGGSYNEQFF.

The chain couples TRBV18 to TRBJ2-7, with TRBD2 identical over 7 bases. The trim removed 2 bases at V and 3 bases at J, leaving 1 base unmatched. The CDR3 contains 13 residues. Looked up from germline, CDR1 is KGHSH and CDR2 is LQKENI. The CDR3 spells CASSPGRDYEQYF. CDR3 nucleotide sequence: TGTGCCAGCTCACCAGGGAGGGACTACGAGCAGTACTTC.

The gene calls are TRBV5-1 and TRBJ2-1; D unresolved. V was pared by 0 bases and J by 9 bases, with 10 bases between. From germline, CDR1 is SGHRS and CDR2 YFSETQ. CDR3 length equals 13 residues. CDR3 region: CASSLATAIEQFF. As DNA, the CDR3 is TGCGCCAGCAGCTTGGCAACAGCTATTGAGCAGTTCTTC.

The chain carries TRBV28 and TRBJ2-5; D gene uncertain. CDR1 MDHEN and CDR2 SYDVKM come from the germline V gene. This CDR3 is built from 14 residues. V shed 5 bases and J shed 0 bases, with 10 bases lying between them. The CDR3 spells CASSAPTDQETQYF. The CDR3 bases are TGTGCCAGCAGTGCCCCTACGGACCAAGAGACCCAGTACTTC.

This chain connects TRBV11-2 to TRBJ2-1; 7 bases fit TRBD2. CDR1 and CDR2 from the germline V gene are SGHAT and FQNNGV. There are 16 residues in the CDR3. Unmatched junction bases numbered 9, after V lost 5 bases and J lost 2 bases. The CDR3 sequence is CASSPRGVPTYNEQFF. CDR3 sequence (DNA): TGTGCCAGCAGCCCCCGGGGGGTGCCCACCTACAATGAGCAGTTCTTC.

V is TRBV6-1 and J is TRBJ2-3; 11 nucleotides line up with TRBD2. V trimming: 2 bases; J trimming: 5 bases; junction bases outside the gene matches: 9. The germline gives CDR1 MNHNS, CDR2 SASEGT. The CDR3 spans 17 residues. DNA of the CDR3: TGTGCCAGCAGTGAAATTCCTAGCGGGAGGCCAGGAGATACGCAGTATTTT. It is translated as CASSEIPSGRPGDTQYF.

The V gene is TRBV7-9, the J gene TRBJ2-1; 8 positions agree with TRBD2. CDR3 size: 14 residues. Losses at the gene ends were 1 base for V and 15 bases for J; bases not matched to a gene: 11. Germline CDR1 reads SEHNR; CDR2 reads FQNEAQ (reference sequence). The CDR3, as DNA: TGTGCCAGCAGCTTAGAGGTGCTAGCGGGCGGGCTGTTCTTC. The encoded protein is CASSLEVLAGGLFF.

The J gene is TRBJ2-2, the V gene TRBV5-1; D is unresolved. V dropped 5 bases and J dropped 2 bases, with 10 bases sitting between them. Germline-derived CDR1 and CDR2 are SGHRS and YFSETQ. This CDR3 has 14 amino acids. CDR3 residues: CASRWAANTGELFF. As DNA, the CDR3 is TGCGCCAGCAGGTGGGCAGCTAACACCGGGGAGCTGTTTTTT.

V gene TRBV5-4 combines with J gene TRBJ2-7; TRBD2 agrees at 12 bases. Germline lookup yields CDR1 SGHNT and CDR2 YYREEE (reference sequence). CDR3 size: 15 residues. The V gene end was trimmed by 4 bases and the J gene end by 4 bases; junction bases not matched to a gene: 6. This CDR3 is CASSPMTSGSYEQYF. The CDR3 DNA reads as TGTGCCAGCAGCCCGATGACTAGCGGGAGTTACGAGCAGTACTTC.

The chain recombines TRBV4-1 with TRBJ2-1; D is possibly TRBD1 (5 bases). This CDR3 region has 15 residues. The germline V gene has CDR1 MGHRA and CDR2 YSYEKL. Trimming left V 1 base short and J 3 bases short, with 10 bases between. CDR3 bases: TGCGCCAGCAGCCAAGTAGGGGTTGTCTACAATGAGCAGTTCTTC. It specifies CASSQVGVVYNEQFF.

The chain couples TRBV6-6 to TRBJ2-7; the D call may be TRBD1 or TRBD2 (5 bases each). The V and J ends lost 0 bases and 10 bases respectively, with 10 bases between them. The CDR3 runs to 12 residues. The V gene's germline CDR1 is MNHNY and CDR2 SVGAGI (reference sequence). DNA of the CDR3: TGTGCCAGCAGTTACTCGGGGGACGGACAGTACTTC. The encoded protein is CASSYSGDGQYF.

This clone appeared a single time. The chain is built from TRBV5-1 and TRBJ1-2; 7 bases agree with TRBD1. V gave up 4 bases and J gave up 10 bases; unmatched junction bases: 16. CDR1 is SGHRS, CDR2 YFSETQ, per germline. The CDR3 extends over 15 amino acids. The DNA of the CDR3 is TGCGCCAGCAGCCCTCGACAGGGACCACTTAGTGACTACACCTTC. Its translation: CASSPRQGPLSDYTF.

This chain joins TRBV28 and TRBJ1-3, with a possible D match to TRBD1 (6 bases). Trimming shortened V by 5 bases and J by 1 base, and 21 bases separated the two germline ends. From germline, CDR1 is MDHEN and CDR2 SYDVKM. The CDR3 covers 18 residues. CDR3 in DNA: TGTGCCAGCAGTCTAGGACGGGGGCCCGGGTGGTCTGGAAACACCATATATTTT. Translation: CASSLGRGPGWSGNTIYF.

The rearrangement uses TRBV18 and TRBJ2-1; D not resolved. V lost 2 bases, J lost 5 bases, and 10 bases lay in between. The CDR3 covers 14 residues. Per germline, CDR1 KGHSH and CDR2 LQKENI. The CDR3 sequence: CASSPSLRNNEQFF. The DNA of the CDR3 is TGTGCCAGCTCACCATCATTGCGGAACAATGAGCAGTTCTTC.

J is TRBJ1-5 and V is TRBV28, with a weak D call TRBD1 (6 bases). The CDR3 length is 17 residues. Germline V gives CDR1 MDHEN, CDR2 SYDVKM. The V gene lost 3 bases and the J gene lost 4 bases, with 19 bases spanning the gap. CDR3 nucleotides: TGTGCCAGCAGTTTCTCCGGGACACTTCCCCCAAATCAGCCCCAGCATTTT. Translation: CASSFSGTLPPNQPQHF. The full variable domain, rest sourced from reference TRBV28 and TRBJ1-5, is DVKVTQSSRYLVKRTGEKVFLECVQDMDHENMFWYRQDPGLGLRLIYFSYDVKMKEKGDIPEGYSVSREKKERFSLILESASTNQTSMYLCASSFSGTLPPNQPQHFGDGTRLSIL.